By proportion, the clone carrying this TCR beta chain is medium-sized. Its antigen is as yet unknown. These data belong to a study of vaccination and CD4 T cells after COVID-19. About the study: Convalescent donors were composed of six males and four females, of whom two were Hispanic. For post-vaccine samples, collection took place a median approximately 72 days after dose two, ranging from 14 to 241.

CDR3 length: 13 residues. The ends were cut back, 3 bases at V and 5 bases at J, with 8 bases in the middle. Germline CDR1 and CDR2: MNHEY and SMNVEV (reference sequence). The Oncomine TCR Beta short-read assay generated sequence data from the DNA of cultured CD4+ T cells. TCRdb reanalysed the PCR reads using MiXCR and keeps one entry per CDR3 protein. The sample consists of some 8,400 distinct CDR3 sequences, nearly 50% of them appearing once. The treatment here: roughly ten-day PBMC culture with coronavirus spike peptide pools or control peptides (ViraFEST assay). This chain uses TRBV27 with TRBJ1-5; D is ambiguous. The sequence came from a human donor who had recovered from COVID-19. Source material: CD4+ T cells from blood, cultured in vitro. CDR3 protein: CASSFNGYQPQHF. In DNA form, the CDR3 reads TGTGCCAGCAGTTTTAATGGGTATCAGCCCCAGCATTTT.